Sequencing of this T cell receptor beta chain was carried out in a study of OX40 agonist ivuxolimab in advanced cancers. V was pared by 2 bases and J by 9 bases, with 7 bases of the junction left unmatched. This CDR3 is built from 15 residues. Germline CDR1 is SGHDN and CDR2 is FVKESK. As for this clone: Its specificity is not known.

This table comes from immunoSEQ multiplex PCR, and its TCRdb copy is limited to in-frame clones, with some not included. Of about 19,000 clones in the sample, about 76% were seen once. Study conclusions and caveats: Some nonresponders also had low normalized T-cell clonal expansion. More expanded clones were found, on average, in CD8+ than in CD4+ T cells.

The input for sequencing was CD4+ or CD8+ T cells sorted from blood, taken in a trial of the OX40 agonist ivuxolimab. The chain carries TRBV14 and TRBJ2-1, with 10 bases identical to TRBD2. The clonotype comes from an adult with an advanced solid tumor such as melanoma, head and neck, liver or kidney cancer. The CDR3 DNA reads as TGTGCCAGCAGCCAACTAGCGGGAGAAGGCAGTGAGCAGTTCTTC. This encodes CASSQLAGEGSEQFF.